The rows below give T cell receptor beta chains drawn from one sample of a study of OX40 agonist ivuxolimab in advanced cancers. The assay was immunoSEQ multiplex PCR, and TCRdb's table has in-frame clones only and misses some. The sample comprises 50,000 to 75,000 clones, 84% of which are singletons, and 9.8% rests with the top ten. The specimen comprised CD4+ or CD8+ T cells sorted from blood, sampled in a trial of the OX40 agonist ivuxolimab. These receptors were taken from an adult with an advanced solid tumor such as melanoma, head and neck, liver or kidney cancer. CDR3s include the opening cysteine and the closing phenylalanine or tryptophan. A D gene is named only where the DNA matches it firmly. Clone size, where shown, is once, few, many, or a class for clones that have expanded.

d_call,v_call,j_call,clone_size,cdr3_aa,cdr3_nt
NA,TRBV11-2,TRBJ2-5,NA,CASSSNPGAGETQYF,TGTGCCAGCAGTTCAAATCCAGGGGCCGGGGAGACCCAGTACTTC
TRBD1,TRBV9,TRBJ1-2,NA,CASSVDRGKGPLGLSNYGYTF,TGTGCCAGCAGCGTGGACAGGGGGAAGGGTCCCCTAGGCCTTTCTAACTATGGCTACACCTTC
NA,TRBV9,TRBJ2-5,NA,CASSVSGAGKETQYF,TGTGCCAGCAGCGTATCAGGGGCCGGGAAAGAGACCCAGTACTTC
NA,TRBV6-6,TRBJ1-4,NA,CASRTLTAGTYLFF,TGTGCCAGCAGAACTCTGACTGCCGGGACATATCTGTTTTTT
TRBD2,TRBV9,TRBJ2-5,NA,CASSVGRGGQETQYF,TGTGCCAGCAGCGTTGGGCGGGGGGGCCAAGAGACCCAGTACTTC
TRBD1,TRBV28,TRBJ2-7,few,CATKPGTGSSYEQYF,TGTGCCACAAAACCCGGGACAGGGAGCTCCTACGAGCAGTACTTC
NA,TRBV11-1,TRBJ2-5,once,CASSFGLRETQYF,TGTGCCAGCAGCTTCGGGCTCAGGGAGACCCAGTACTTC
NA,TRBV2,TRBJ1-4,NA,CASSEGGAGNEKLFF,TGTGCCAGCAGTGAAGGGGGGGCGGGTAATGAAAAACTGTTTTTT
NA,TRBV4-3,TRBJ2-1,NA,CASRVRCPPDYNEQFF,TGCGCCAGCAGGGTGCGTTGCCCTCCTGATTACAATGAGCAGTTCTTC
TRBD1,TRBV7-3,TRBJ2-5,NA,CASSLSDRDSQYF,TGTGCCAGCAGCTTATCCGACAGGGATAGCCAGTACTTC
TRBD2,TRBV14,TRBJ2-7,NA,CASSPLAGPTYEQYF,TGTGCCAGCAGCCCTCTAGCGGGTCCGACCTACGAGCAGTACTTC
NA,TRBV9,TRBJ1-2,few,CASSPSEGNYGYTF,TGTGCCAGCAGCCCTTCGGAGGGCAACTATGGCTACACCTTC
NA,TRBV9,TRBJ1-2,NA,CASSASNYGYTF,TGTGCCAGCAGCGCCTCAAACTATGGCTACACCTTC
NA,TRBV18,TRBJ2-3,once,CASSPGPDTQYF,TGTGCCAGCTCACCAGGACCAGATACGCAGTATTTT
NA,TRBV7-3,TRBJ2-2,NA,CASSPLGGRTGELFF,TGTGCCAGCAGCCCCTTGGGGGGCCGCACCGGGGAGCTGTTTTTT
TRBD2,TRBV4-2,TRBJ2-7,once,CASSQHLLAGRTYEQYF,TGTGCCAGCAGCCAGCACCTTCTAGCGGGGCGGACCTACGAGCAGTACTTC
NA,TRBV28,TRBJ1-6,once,CASRKRNSPLHF,TGTGCCAGCAGAAAGAGAAATTCACCCCTCCACTTT
TRBD1,TRBV5-1,TRBJ2-3,NA,CASSEQGAADTQYF,TGCGCCAGCAGCGAACAGGGGGCGGCAGATACGCAGTATTTT
NA,TRBV6-1,TRBJ1-5,NA,CASSGGWGDQPQHF,TGTGCCAGCAGTGGGGGTTGGGGGGATCAGCCCCAGCATTTT
TRBD1,TRBV5-6,TRBJ1-1,once,CASSSSGTGFFTEAFF,TGTGCCAGCAGCTCGTCCGGGACAGGGTTTTTTACTGAAGCTTTCTTT
TRBD2,TRBV12-5,TRBJ2-7,NA,CASGSGQTSGFYEQYF,TGTGCTAGTGGTAGCGGACAGACTAGCGGTTTCTACGAGCAGTACTTC
NA,TRBV4-3,TRBJ2-7,NA,CASSQGAQTTYEQYF,TGCGCCAGCAGCCAAGGTGCCCAGACCACCTACGAGCAGTACTTC
NA,TRBV6-5,TRBJ1-5,NA,CASRRGNQPQHF,TGTGCCAGCAGAAGAGGCAATCAGCCCCAGCATTTT
TRBD2,TRBV18,TRBJ2-5,NA,CASSPGWRGEIQETQYF,TGTGCCAGCTCACCAGGGTGGCGGGGGGAAATCCAAGAGACCCAGTACTTC
NA,TRBV5-4,TRBJ2-3,NA,CASSEGLADTQYF,TGTGCCAGCAGCGAGGGACTGGCAGATACGCAGTATTTT
NA,TRBV7-6,TRBJ2-2,NA,CASSRSGRADTGELFF,TGTGCCAGCAGCCGATCGGGCAGGGCGGACACCGGGGAGCTGTTTTTT
TRBD1,TRBV6-1,TRBJ1-6,NA,CASSEGAGGYTLNSPLHF,TGTGCCAGCAGTGAAGGGGCAGGGGGCTACACCCTTAATTCACCCCTCCACTTT
TRBD1,TRBV6-1,TRBJ1-1,NA,CASKGDRGVNTEAFF,TGTGCCAGCAAGGGGGACAGAGGAGTGAACACTGAAGCTTTCTTT
NA,TRBV7-9,TRBJ2-7,NA,CASSSDRSSSYEQYF,TGTGCCAGCAGCTCCGACAGGTCGAGCTCCTACGAGCAGTACTTC
TRBD1,TRBV18,TRBJ2-7,NA,CASSPRQGRSYEQYF,TGTGCCAGCTCACCCCGACAGGGAAGATCCTACGAGCAGTACTTC
NA,TRBV30,TRBJ2-7,NA,CAWRGPPTYEQYF,TGTGCCTGGAGGGGCCCCCCCACCTACGAGCAGTACTTC
NA,TRBV5-1,TRBJ2-2,NA,CASSLEGGVNTGELFF,TGCGCCAGCAGCTTGGAGGGCGGGGTGAACACCGGGGAGCTGTTTTTT
NA,TRBV11-3,TRBJ2-2,NA,CASSLGRHTGELFF,TGTGCCAGCAGCTTAGGCCGTCACACCGGGGAGCTGTTTTTT
NA,TRBV27,TRBJ2-7,NA,CASKDTGLGNYEQYF,TGTGCCAGCAAGGATACGGGACTGGGGAACTACGAGCAGTACTTC
NA,TRBV18,TRBJ2-7,NA,CASSGHHEQYF,TGTGCCAGCTCAGGACACCACGAGCAGTACTTC
TRBD2,TRBV2,TRBJ2-1,NA,CASSWTSGSYNEQFF,TGTGCCAGCAGTTGGACTAGCGGGAGCTACAATGAGCAGTTCTTC
NA,TRBV4-2,TRBJ1-2,NA,CASSQDRTAYGYTF,TGTGCCAGCAGCCAAGACAGGACAGCCTATGGCTACACCTTC
TRBD1,TRBV6-5,TRBJ1-6,few,CASSYWDRGNSPLHF,TGTGCCAGCAGTTATTGGGACAGGGGTAATTCACCCCTCCACTTT
NA,TRBV29-1,TRBJ1-4,once,CSVDPGRNEKLFF,TGCAGCGTTGACCCGGGACGCAATGAAAAACTGTTTTTT
TRBD1,TRBV28,TRBJ1-4,NA,CASSSPGQSNEKLFF,TGTGCCAGCAGTTCGCCGGGACAGTCTAATGAAAAACTGTTTTTT
NA,TRBV4-3,TRBJ1-1,NA,CASSQDWPNTEAFF,TGCGCCAGCAGCCAAGATTGGCCGAACACTGAAGCTTTCTTT
TRBD1,TRBV9,TRBJ1-3,NA,CASSETGGGNTIYF,TGTGCCAGCAGCGAAACAGGGGGAGGAAACACCATATATTTT
NA,TRBV11-3,TRBJ1-3,NA,CASSLVGGSSGNTIYF,TGTGCCAGCAGCTTAGTGGGCGGATCCTCTGGAAACACCATATATTTT
NA,TRBV30,TRBJ2-5,NA,CAWRQEETQYF,TGTGCCTGGAGACAGGAAGAGACCCAGTACTTC
NA,TRBV18,TRBJ2-2,NA,CASSPSAGELFF,TGTGCCAGCTCACCATCCGCCGGGGAGCTGTTTTTT
TRBD1,TRBV30,TRBJ1-5,NA,CAWSVQQGTNQPQHF,TGTGCCTGGAGTGTACAACAGGGGACCAATCAGCCCCAGCATTTT
NA,TRBV6-6,TRBJ2-5,NA,CASSYVAAGQGTQYF,TGTGCCAGCAGTTATGTTGCGGCGGGTCAGGGGACCCAGTACTTC
NA,TRBV27,TRBJ1-2,NA,CASMSGQKNYGYTF,TGTGCCAGCATGTCGGGACAAAAAAACTATGGCTACACCTTC
TRBD2,TRBV5-1,TRBJ2-3,NA,CASSSLAGITDTQYF,TGCGCCAGCAGCTCCTTAGCGGGAATTACAGATACGCAGTATTTT